This T cell receptor beta chain was profiled in a study of neurological immune-mediated disorders. Germline CDR1 reads LGHDT; CDR2 reads YNNKEL (reference sequence). Trimming pared 6 bases from V and 0 bases from J, leaving 19 bases between. This CDR3 is built from 17 residues. TCRdb called the 5' RACE reads again in MiXCR, with one record for every CDR3 protein. The sample has about 38,000 distinct CDR3 sequences, around 7% seen once; the top ten hold 5.7%. For sorted libraries, the input was approximately 1 million CD4+ or CD8+ T cells. This clonotype was seen repeatedly, ten times or more. The chain is built from TRBV3-1 and TRBJ2-3; maybe TRBD2 (6 bases). Source material: CD4+ T cells from blood. The TCR comes from a man aged 45-65 years in good health. In nucleotides, the CDR3 is TGTGCCAGCAGACTCACGGCGGGGCGGGGTAGCACAGATACGCAGTATTTT. Protein: CASRLTAGRGSTDTQYF.